Only one count was recorded for the clone carrying this T cell receptor beta chain. What it binds is unknown. This sample is drawn from a study of long-term antiretroviral therapy in people with HIV. Study-wide points: Information on adherence, resistance and therapy changes was unavailable. Before ART, certain clones expanded, and these dominated the repertoire at all time points.

Sequencing relied on immunoSEQ assay v3.0, run at survey level. Sequencing was performed with immunoSEQ multiplex PCR; in TCRdb, only in-frame clones are kept and a portion is missing. This table holds 30,000 to 35,000 clones, around 94% found once. From germline, CDR1 is SEHNR and CDR2 FQNEAQ (reference sequence). V lost 1 base to trimming and J lost 0 bases, with 14 bases between them. The CDR3 covers 17 residues. Two or more post-ART PBMC samples, plus at least one pre-ART sample, were available for each donor. The clonotype originates from a woman between 45 and 65 years old with HIV. The specimen was unsorted PBMCs, collected around 5 years after starting antiretroviral therapy. The chain has TRBV7-9 and TRBJ2-3; D unclear. This CDR3 is CASSLEGTVSSTDTQYF. The CDR3 nucleotides read TGTGCCAGCAGCTTAGAAGGCACAGTTAGTAGCACAGATACGCAGTATTTT.